This TCR beta chain was captured by sequencing in a study of regulatory T cells in long-lasting Graves disease. Study results and limitations: Persistent patients had more shared public clonotypes (fewer than 3,000) than new patients (roughly 940). Peripheral blood alone, not thyroid tissue, underwent study.

About this clonotype itself: The antigen is not known.

Time point meaning: persistent/refractory GD, antithyroid drugs over 5 years with positive TRAb. With RNA extracted from PBMCs as input, the TCR library was made. Libraries of TCR beta came from iRepertoire HTBI primers plus Arm-PCR of CDR3 regions. TCRdb re-analysed the multiplex PCR reads in MiXCR, keeping a single row per CDR3 protein. Of over 650,000 distinct CDR3 sequences in the sample, around 30% were seen once. Trimming took off 3 bases at V and 6 bases at J, with 18 bases between the two ends. From germline, CDR1 is SGDLS and CDR2 YYNGEE. The CDR3 totals 16 residues. The genes are TRBV9 and TRBJ1-4; the D gene is possibly TRBD1 (5 bases). This specimen consisted of peripheral blood mononuclear cells (PBMCs), obtained when the disease was refractory, from a patient treated with antithyroid drugs. This receptor was identified in a female donor with Graves disease. In DNA form, the CDR3 reads TGTGCCAGCAGCGCTACCGCCGGGACGAACGATGAAAAACTGTTTTTT. This sequence encodes CASSATAGTNDEKLFF.